The following is a T cell receptor beta chain sequence with its context. Antigen specificity is unknown. The data stem from a study of cytomegalovirus exposure and HLA in healthy donors. Study-wide findings and caveats: Specificity for CMV antigens was confirmed in vitro for three of the CMV-associated chains.

The V end was cut by 5 bases, the J end by 5 bases, with 15 bases between. The CDR3 runs 14 residues. Germline V gene sequence: CDR1 SGHVS, CDR2 FQNEAQ. Profiled with immunoSEQ multiplex PCR; TCRdb holds only in-frame clones, not every one. The sample has some 120,000 clones, roughly 89% seen once. The source material was PBMCs. The receptor's source is a man aged 25-45 years in good health and CMV-seronegative. The V call is TRBV7-8, the J call TRBJ1-1, with a weak D call TRBD1 (6 bases). The CDR3 coding sequence is TGTGCCAGCAGCCCACGGGGGGCAGTTACTGAAGCTTTCTTT. It encodes CASSPRGAVTEAFF.